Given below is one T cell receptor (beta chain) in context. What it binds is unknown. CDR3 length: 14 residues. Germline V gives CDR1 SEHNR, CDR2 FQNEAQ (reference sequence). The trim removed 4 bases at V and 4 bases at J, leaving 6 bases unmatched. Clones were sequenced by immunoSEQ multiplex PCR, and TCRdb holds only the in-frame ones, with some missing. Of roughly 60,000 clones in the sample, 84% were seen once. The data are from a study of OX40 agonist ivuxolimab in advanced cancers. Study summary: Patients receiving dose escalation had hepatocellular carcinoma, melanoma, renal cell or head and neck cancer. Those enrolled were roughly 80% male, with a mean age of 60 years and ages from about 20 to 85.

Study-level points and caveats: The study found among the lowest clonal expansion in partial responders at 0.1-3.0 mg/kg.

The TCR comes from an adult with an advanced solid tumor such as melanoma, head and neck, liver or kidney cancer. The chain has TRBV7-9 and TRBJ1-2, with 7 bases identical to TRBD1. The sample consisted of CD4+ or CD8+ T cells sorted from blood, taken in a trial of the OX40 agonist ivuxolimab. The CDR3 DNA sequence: TGTGCCAGCAGCTCTTTGACAGGGTCCTATGGCTACACCTTC. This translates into CASSSLTGSYGYTF.